The 7 T cell receptor beta chains below all came from one sample that was sequenced in a study of T cells in narcolepsy. Assay used: immunoSEQ multiplex PCR; TCRdb lists only in-frame clones, some missing. The table includes about 40,000 clones, more than 70% detected once. The sequenced material came from CD45RA- memory CD4+ T cells from PBMCs. These receptors were obtained from a human donor with narcolepsy.

The chain recombines TRBV5-4 with TRBJ2-5, with 7 positions matching TRBD2. CDR3 length: 16 amino acids. With V trimmed by 4 bases and J by 2 bases, 11 bases remained unmatched. Germline V CDR1 and CDR2: SGHNT, YYREEE (reference sequence). The CDR3 loop is CASSLPGGRGQETQYF. Here the CDR3 DNA reads TGTGCCAGCAGCCTGCCCGGGGGGAGAGGGCAAGAGACCCAGTACTTC. Filled out from reference TRBV5-4 and TRBJ2-5, the complete variable domain reads ETGVTQSPTHLIKTRGQQVTLRCSSQSGHNTVSWYQQALGQGPQFIFQYYREEENGRGNFPPRFSGLQFPNYSSELNVNALELDDSALYLCASSLPGGRGQETQYFGPGTRLLVL.

The V call is TRBV5-4, the J call TRBJ1-6; D may be TRBD1 (6 bases). This CDR3 comprises 15 residues. Germline V gene lookup returns CDR1 SGHNT and CDR2 YYREEE (reference sequence). Trimming took off 0 bases at V and 10 bases at J, with 14 bases between the two ends. Here the CDR3 DNA reads TGTGCCAGCAGCTTGGAAGCAGGGGTTGGCTCACCCCTCCACTTT. Translating gives CASSLEAGVGSPLHF.

The V gene is TRBV5-1, the J gene TRBJ2-7, with D maybe TRBD2 (6 bases). The CDR3 extends over 14 amino acids. Germline CDR1 SGHRS, CDR2 YFSETQ. Trimming shortened V by 4 bases and J by 0 bases, and 11 bases separated the two germline ends. CDR3 sequence: CASSHAGSSYEQYF. DNA for the CDR3: TGCGCCAGCAGCCACGCCGGGAGCTCCTACGAGCAGTACTTC.

V gene TRBV11-3 combines with J gene TRBJ1-1; the D is unclear. Germline CDR1 SGHNT, CDR2 YENEEA. The CDR3 length is 14 residues. The ends were cut back, 5 bases at V and 5 bases at J, with 15 bases in the middle. The DNA for the CDR3 is TGTGCCAGCAGCGCCTCCGGGGTGGGGACTGAAGCTTTCTTT. Its protein product is CASSASGVGTEAFF.

V is TRBV6-5 and J is TRBJ1-1; 7 bases align to TRBD1. The CDR3 consists of 12 residues. The germline V gene encodes CDR1 MNHEY and CDR2 SVGAGI. The trim removed 8 bases at V and 1 base at J, leaving 1 base unmatched. CDR3 in amino acids: CASGTANTEAFF. CDR3 DNA sequence: TGTGCCAGCGGGACAGCGAACACTGAAGCTTTCTTT.

The V call is TRBV6-1, the J call TRBJ1-2, with 7 bases identical to TRBD1. Germline V lookup: CDR1 MNHNS, CDR2 SASEGT. The CDR3 has 14 residues. V lost 6 bases, J lost 5 bases, and 9 bases stayed unmatched. CDR3 loop: CASSSRQGGYGYTF. CDR3 in DNA: TGTGCCAGCAGCTCCCGACAGGGCGGGTATGGCTACACCTTC.

Remarks on this clone: An end of the junction does not agree with germline; a read error may underlie this. The rearrangement uses TRBV7-7 and TRBJ2-5, with 7 bases fitting TRBD2. The CDR3 consists of 13 residues. Germline CDR1 is SSHAT and CDR2 is FNYEAQ (reference sequence). CDR3 sequence: CASSSGLTETQYF. The CDR3 DNA reads TGTGCTAGCAGCTCGGGACTAACGGAGACCCAGTACTTC.